This T cell receptor beta chain was observed in a study of cytomegalovirus exposure and HLA in healthy donors. Study-wide results and caveats: CMV antigen specificity was confirmed in vitro for a few CMV-associated chains. V segments that were indistinguishable, TRBV6-2 and TRBV6-3 among them, were omitted from analysis. Reports credit the classifier with highly specific, highly sensitive diagnosis of cytomegalovirus status.

The PCR had 60 Vbeta and 13 Jbeta primers. Assay: immunoSEQ multiplex PCR; the TCRdb copy retains only in-frame clones and omits some. The table records fewer than 95,000 clones, about two thirds of them present only once. Trimming stripped 3 bases from V and 3 bases from J, with 12 bases between. Germline CDR1 reads KGHSH; CDR2 reads LQKENI. There are 15 residues in the CDR3. Details on this clone: No antigen is known for it.

The source of this sequence is a woman aged 50 to 65 in good health and CMV-seropositive. The chain recombines TRBV18 with TRBJ1-5, with D tentatively TRBD1 (6 bases). The sequenced sample consisted of PBMCs. CDR3 DNA: TGTGCCAGCTCACCGGGACAAAACTCCAATCAGCCCCAGCATTTT. Amino acids: CASSPGQNSNQPQHF.